The 22 T cell receptor beta chains below all came from one sample that was sequenced in a study of cytomegalovirus exposure and HLA in healthy donors. Repertoires were generated with immunoSEQ multiplex PCR, while TCRdb's copy carries only in-frame clones and drops some. This sample has about 130,000 clones; 75% to 90% occur once, and the top ten carry around 5.9%. Sequenced input: PBMCs. The receptors shown here come from a woman aged 25 to 39 in good health and CMV-seropositive.

The genes are TRBV28 and TRBJ2-1; a weak D match, TRBD2 (6 bases). V shed 6 bases and J shed 8 bases, with 11 bases lying between them. CDR3 length: 12 amino acids. CDR1 MDHEN and CDR2 SYDVKM come from the germline V gene. The CDR3 nucleotides are TGTGCCAGCAGCCCAAGCGGGTATGAGCAGTTCTTC. Residues: CASSPSGYEQFF.

V and J are TRBV13 and TRBJ2-2; D unclear. V was shortened by 3 bases and J by 6 bases, with 5 bases between the two germline ends. The V gene's germline CDR1 is PRHDT and CDR2 FYEKMQ (reference sequence). The CDR3 runs 12 residues. The CDR3 nucleotides are TGTGCCAGCAGCTTTTGGCCCGGGGAGCTGTTTTTT. Protein: CASSFWPGELFF.

This chain joins TRBV2 and TRBJ1-5; D gene ambiguous. This CDR3 region has 13 residues. Germline V gene data show CDR1 as SNHLY and CDR2 as FYNNEI. Between the trimmed V and J ends, which lost 1 base and 4 bases, there was a span of 5 bases. CDR3 coding DNA: TGTGCCAGCAGTGAAGGGAGAAATCAGCCCCAGCATTTT. Its translation is CASSEGRNQPQHF. The full variable domain, its missing parts supplied by reference TRBV2 and TRBJ1-5, is EPEVTQTPSHQVTQMGQEVILRCVPISNHLYFYWYRQILGQKVEFLVSFYNNEISEKSEIFDDQFSVERPDGSNFTLKIRSTKLEDSAMYFCASSEGRNQPQHFGDGTRLSIL.

This chain joins TRBV7-9 and TRBJ2-5; 8 positions match TRBD2. Germline V gives CDR1 SEHNR, CDR2 FQNEAQ (reference sequence). The CDR3 runs to 13 residues. V lost 5 bases and J lost 2; bases outside the gene matches: 1. Written as DNA, the CDR3 is TGTGCCAGCAGCCCTAGCGGGCAAGAGACCCAGTACTTC. Its protein is CASSPSGQETQYF.

In this sample, this clone is medium-sized. The rearrangement uses TRBV5-1 and TRBJ2-5; 8 positions agree with TRBD2. The J segment lost 7 bases and the V segment lost 4 bases, leaving 18 bases of the junction unmatched. CDR3 length equals 17 residues. Germline CDR1 SGHRS, CDR2 YFSETQ. The CDR3 nucleotides are TGCGCCAGCAGCCCGGGGGGGTCTAGCGGGCCGATGGGGACCCAGTACTTC. Translating it yields CASSPGGSSGPMGTQYF.

The chain joins TRBV2 to TRBJ1-1, with D uncertain. Per germline, CDR1 SNHLY and CDR2 FYNNEI. V lost 0 bases and J lost 10, with 21 bases in between. The CDR3 covers 16 residues. The CDR3 region has the DNA TGTGCCAGCAGTGAAGCGCTTTCAGGAGGGTCAGATGCAGCTTTCTTT. Translation gives CASSEALSGGSDAAFF.

The rearrangement joins TRBV15 to TRBJ2-7, with a tentative D call TRBD2 (6 bases). The CDR3 has 15 amino acids. Per the germline V gene, CDR1 is LNHNV and CDR2 is YYDKDF (reference sequence). V lost 2 bases to trimming and J lost 3 bases, with 14 bases between them. The CDR3 is CATSRSNGGIYEQYF. CDR3 DNA sequence: TGTGCCACCAGCAGATCGAACGGGGGAATCTACGAGCAGTACTTC.

V usage is TRBV29-1 and J usage is TRBJ2-5; 9 nucleotides agree with TRBD2. The CDR3 sequence is 15 residues long. CDR1 is SQVTM and CDR2 is ANQGSEA in the germline V gene. V lost 0 bases, J lost 5 bases, and 7 bases stayed unmatched. CDR3 loop: CSVEDPGLAGETQYF. As DNA, the CDR3 is TGCAGCGTTGAAGATCCGGGACTAGCAGGGGAGACCCAGTACTTC. The variable domain in full, completed from reference TRBV29-1 and TRBJ2-5, reads SAVISQKPSRDICQRGTSLTIQCQVDSQVTMMFWYRQQPGQSLTLIATANQGSEATYESGFVIDKFPISRPNLTFSTLTVSNMSPEDSSIYLCSVEDPGLAGETQYFGPGTRLLVL.

This chain links TRBV29-1 with TRBJ2-6, with D possibly being TRBD2 (6 bases). This CDR3 has 14 residues. Germline V gives CDR1 SQVTM, CDR2 ANQGSEA. With 6 bases removed from V and 0 bases from J, the gap between germline ends came to 9 bases. The CDR3 DNA is TGCAGCGTCCCCGGGAGCTCTGGGGCCAACGTCCTGACTTTC. Translated: CSVPGSSGANVLTF.

The chain employs TRBV30 and TRBJ1-3, with a possible D match to TRBD1 (5 bases). Germline V gene data show CDR1 as GTSNPN and CDR2 as SVGIG (reference sequence). With 0 bases removed from V and 3 bases from J, the gap between germline ends came to 24 bases. The CDR3 extends over 19 amino acids. The CDR3 coding sequence is TGTGCCTGGAGTGTACGGGGGGGAGGGAACCCTCAAAGTGGAAACACCATATATTTT. This codes for CAWSVRGGGNPQSGNTIYF.

This clone has more than one count but fewer than ten. The chain is built from TRBV4-2 and TRBJ1-6, with TRBD1 identical over 9 bases. This CDR3 is built from 14 residues. Germline-derived CDR1 and CDR2 are LGHNA and YNFKEQ. J lost 8 bases, V lost 5 bases, and 4 bases had no gene match. The CDR3 here is CASSSRTGDSPLHF. CDR3 nucleotides: TGTGCCAGCAGCTCCCGGACAGGGGATTCACCCCTCCACTTT.

V usage is TRBV5-1 and J usage is TRBJ1-1; D ambiguous. This CDR3 has 14 amino acids. V was pared by 0 bases and J by 1 base, with 7 bases between. The V gene's germline CDR1 is SGHRS and CDR2 YFSETQ. CDR3 loop: CASSLAYSNTEAFF. Written as DNA, the CDR3 is TGCGCCAGCAGCTTGGCCTACTCGAACACTGAAGCTTTCTTT.

This clone was counted once. V and J are TRBV5-1 and TRBJ1-1, with D uncertain. Germline CDR1 and CDR2: SGHRS and YFSETQ. This CDR3 region has 13 residues. With 2 bases removed from V and 3 bases from J, the gap between germline ends came to 8 bases. CDR3 region: CASSLYSYTEAFF. CDR3 DNA sequence: TGCGCCAGCAGCTTATATAGCTACACTGAAGCTTTCTTT.

The chain carries TRBV4-1 and TRBJ2-4; D is possibly TRBD2 (5 bases). Germline V gives CDR1 MGHRA, CDR2 YSYEKL. This CDR3 region has 16 residues. Trimming left V 1 base short and J 0 bases short, with 10 bases between. The CDR3 DNA follows: TGCGCCAGCAGCCAAGGCGGGTCTCTAGCCAAAAACATTCAGTACTTC. This translates into CASSQGGSLAKNIQYF.

CDR3 region: CASSEDYSRELFF. For the CDR3, the DNA is TGTGCCAGCAGCGAGGACTATTCGCGGGAGCTGTTTTTT. This sequence joins TRBV5-6 and TRBJ2-2, with a weak D call TRBD2 (6 bases). The germline V and J ends were trimmed by 4 bases and 9 bases, with 13 bases remaining between them. This CDR3 spans 13 amino acids. Germline loops: CDR1 SGHDT, CDR2 YYEEEE.

The rearrangement joins TRBV18 to TRBJ1-5; D might be TRBD1 (5 bases). The CDR3 loop spans 15 amino acids. Per the germline V gene, CDR1 is KGHSH and CDR2 is LQKENI. Trimming pared 5 bases from V and 2 bases from J, leaving 13 bases between. CDR3 sequence (DNA): TGTGCCAGCTCAGCGAGGACAAAAGGCAATCAGCCCCAGCATTTT. Its translation is CASSARTKGNQPQHF.

This clone was recorded only once. The J gene is TRBJ2-7, the V gene TRBV6-1, with a possible D match to TRBD2 (7 bases). This CDR3 contains 13 residues. Trimming stripped 10 bases from V and 4 bases from J, with 17 bases between. The V gene's germline CDR1 is MNHNS and CDR2 SASEGT. CDR3 sequence reads: CATNRGGEYEQYF. For the CDR3, the DNA is TGTGCCACTAACCGAGGGGGGGAGTACGAGCAGTACTTC.

The rearrangement uses TRBV10-3 and TRBJ2-7; D may be TRBD2 (5 bases). The V gene's germline CDR1 is ENHRY and CDR2 SYGVKD. V lost 3 bases and J lost 5, with 17 bases in between. CDR3 length: 15 amino acids. The CDR3 reads CAISEFGMGAHEQYF. The CDR3 nucleotides are TGTGCCATCAGTGAATTCGGGATGGGCGCCCACGAGCAGTACTTC.

As regards this clone: The same CDR3 is also encoded by other DNA sequences in this sample. The gene calls are TRBV5-1 and TRBJ2-7, with D possibly matching TRBD1 (5 bases). The CDR3 covers 13 residues. Per germline, CDR1 SGHRS and CDR2 YFSETQ. V was shortened by 5 bases and J by 0 bases, with 9 bases between the two germline ends. The CDR3 coding sequence is TGCGCCAGCAGTTTTACAGGCTCCTACGAGCAGTACTTC. This codes for CASSFTGSYEQYF. Full variable domain (rest looked up from reference TRBV5-1 and TRBJ2-7): KAGVTQTPRYLIKTRGQQVTLSCSPISGHRSVSWYQQTPGQGLQFLFEYFSETQRNKGNFPGRFSGRQFSNSRSEMNVSTLELGDSALYLCASSFTGSYEQYFGPGTRLTVT.

The rearrangement links TRBV7-9 to TRBJ2-7; maybe TRBD2 (6 bases). The CDR3 length is 15 residues. Germline CDR1 reads SEHNR; CDR2 reads FQNEAQ (reference sequence). Trimming left V 4 bases short and J 4 bases short, with 17 bases between. The CDR3 here is CASSSRGGGGYEQYF. In DNA form, the CDR3 reads TGTGCCAGCAGCTCCCGTGGTGGGGGAGGATACGAGCAGTACTTC. Complete variable domain (other parts from reference TRBV7-9 and TRBJ2-7): DTGVSQNPRHKITKRGQNVTFRCDPISEHNRLYWYRQTLGQGPEFLTYFQNEAQLEKSRLLSDRFSAERPKGSFSTLEIQRTEQGDSAMYLCASSSRGGGGYEQYFGPGTRLTVT.

The chain has TRBV5-1 and TRBJ2-5, with D possibly being TRBD2 (5 bases). The CDR3 totals 16 residues. CDR1 and CDR2 from the germline V gene are SGHRS and YFSETQ. Between the trimmed V and J ends, which lost 4 bases and 2 bases, there was a span of 18 bases. This CDR3 is CASSPLPGRDQETQYF. The CDR3, as DNA: TGCGCCAGCAGCCCGCTACCGGGAAGGGATCAAGAGACCCAGTACTTC. Combining the CDR3 with reference TRBV5-1 and TRBJ2-5 gives the whole variable domain KAGVTQTPRYLIKTRGQQVTLSCSPISGHRSVSWYQQTPGQGLQFLFEYFSETQRNKGNFPGRFSGRQFSNSRSEMNVSTLELGDSALYLCASSPLPGRDQETQYFGPGTRLLVL.

CDR3 in DNA: TGTGCCAGCAGCTTAGAGGGAGGGGGGTACGAGCAGTACTTC. Protein sequence: CASSLEGGGYEQYF. The chain combines TRBV13 with TRBJ2-7, with D possibly being TRBD2 (7 bases). The germline V gene encodes CDR1 PRHDT and CDR2 FYEKMQ (reference sequence). Trimming took 1 base from V and 4 from J, leaving 11 bases between them. The CDR3 is 14 amino acids. Complete variable domain (other parts from reference TRBV13 and TRBJ2-7): AAGVIQSPRHLIKEKRETATLKCYPIPRHDTVYWYQQGPGQDPQFLISFYEKMQSDKGSIPDRFSAQQFSDYHSELNMSSLELGDSALYFCASSLEGGGYEQYFGPGTRLTVT.